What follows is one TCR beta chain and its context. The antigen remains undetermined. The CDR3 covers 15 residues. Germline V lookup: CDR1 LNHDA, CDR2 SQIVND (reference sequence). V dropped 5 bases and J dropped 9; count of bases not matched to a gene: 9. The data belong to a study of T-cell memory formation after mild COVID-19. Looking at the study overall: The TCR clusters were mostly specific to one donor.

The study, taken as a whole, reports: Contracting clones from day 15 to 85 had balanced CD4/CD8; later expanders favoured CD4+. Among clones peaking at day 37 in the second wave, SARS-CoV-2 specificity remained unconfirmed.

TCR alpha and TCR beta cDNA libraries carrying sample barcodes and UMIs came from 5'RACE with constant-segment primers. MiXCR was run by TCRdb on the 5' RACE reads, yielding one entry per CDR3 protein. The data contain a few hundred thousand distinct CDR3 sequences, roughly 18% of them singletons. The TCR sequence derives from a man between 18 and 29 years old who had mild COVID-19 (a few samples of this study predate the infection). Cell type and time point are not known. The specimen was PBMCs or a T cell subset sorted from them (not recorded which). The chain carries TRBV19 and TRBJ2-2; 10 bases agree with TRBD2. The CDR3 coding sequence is TGTGCCAGTAGTCGACTAGCGGGCAGTGTGCGGGAGCTGTTTTTT. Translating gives CASSRLAGSVRELFF.